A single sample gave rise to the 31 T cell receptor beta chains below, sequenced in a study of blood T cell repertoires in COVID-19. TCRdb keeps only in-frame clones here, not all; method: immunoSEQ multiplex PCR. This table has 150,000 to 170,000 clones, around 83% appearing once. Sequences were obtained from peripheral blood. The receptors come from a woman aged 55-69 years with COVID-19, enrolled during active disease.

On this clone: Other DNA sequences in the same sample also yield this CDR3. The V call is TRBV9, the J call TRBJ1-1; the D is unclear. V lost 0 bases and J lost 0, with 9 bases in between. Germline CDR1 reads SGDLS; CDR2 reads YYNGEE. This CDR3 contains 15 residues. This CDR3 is CASSVVPGLNTEAFF. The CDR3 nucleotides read TGTGCCAGCAGCGTAGTTCCGGGATTGAACACTGAAGCTTTCTTT. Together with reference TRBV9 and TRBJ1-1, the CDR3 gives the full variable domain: DSGVTQTPKHLITATGQRVTLRCSPRSGDLSVYWYQQSLDQGLQFLIQYYNGEERAKGNILERFSAQQFPDLHSELNLSSLELGDSALYFCASSVVPGLNTEAFFGQGTRLTVV.

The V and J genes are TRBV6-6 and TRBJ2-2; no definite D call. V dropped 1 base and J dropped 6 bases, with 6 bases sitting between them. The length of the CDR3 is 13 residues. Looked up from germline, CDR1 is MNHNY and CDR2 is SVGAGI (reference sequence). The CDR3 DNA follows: TGTGCCAGCAGTTACTACGAGTCCGGGGAGCTGTTTTTT. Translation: CASSYYESGELFF.

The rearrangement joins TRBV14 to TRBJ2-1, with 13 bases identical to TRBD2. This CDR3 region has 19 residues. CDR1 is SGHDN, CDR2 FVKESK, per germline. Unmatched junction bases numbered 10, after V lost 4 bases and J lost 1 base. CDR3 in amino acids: CASSPMTSGRHRSYNEQFF. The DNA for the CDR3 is TGTGCCAGCAGCCCAATGACTAGCGGGAGGCATAGATCCTACAATGAGCAGTTCTTC.

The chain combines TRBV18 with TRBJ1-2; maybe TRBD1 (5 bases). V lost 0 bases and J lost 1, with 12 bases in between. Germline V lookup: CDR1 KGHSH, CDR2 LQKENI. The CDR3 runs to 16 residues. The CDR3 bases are TGTGCCAGCTCACCACCGGGGGGTACCCATAACTATGGCTACACCTTC. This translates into CASSPPGGTHNYGYTF.

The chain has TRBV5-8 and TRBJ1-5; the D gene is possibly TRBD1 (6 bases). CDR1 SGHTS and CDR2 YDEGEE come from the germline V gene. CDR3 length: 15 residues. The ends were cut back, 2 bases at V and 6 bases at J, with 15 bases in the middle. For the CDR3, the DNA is TGTGCCAGCAGCTTAATCAGGGGAAATACTCAGCCCCAGCATTTT. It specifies CASSLIRGNTQPQHF. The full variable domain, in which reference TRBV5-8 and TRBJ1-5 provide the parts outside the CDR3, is EAGVTQSPTHLIKTRGQQATLRCSPISGHTSVYWYQQALGLGLQFLLWYDEGEERNRGNFPPRFSGRQFPNYSSELNVNALELEDSALYLCASSLIRGNTQPQHFGDGTRLSIL.

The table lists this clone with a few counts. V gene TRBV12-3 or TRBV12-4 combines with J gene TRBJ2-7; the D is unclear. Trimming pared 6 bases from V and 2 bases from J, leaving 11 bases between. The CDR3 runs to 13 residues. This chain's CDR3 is CASSPNTAYEQYF. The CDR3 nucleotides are TGTGCCAGCAGCCCTAACACAGCCTACGAGCAGTACTTC.

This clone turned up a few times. CDR3 bases: TGTGCCAGCAGCCAAGAAGGACTAGCGGGGGGGGAGACCCAGTACTTC. It specifies CASSQEGLAGGETQYF. The chain recombines TRBV3-1 (or the pseudogene TRBV3-2) with TRBJ2-5; 15 nucleotides agree with TRBD2. The CDR3 length is 16 residues. V shed 0 bases and J 5 bases; nucleotides not matched to a gene: 1. In germline, CDR1 is LGHDT, CDR2 YNNKEL (reference sequence).

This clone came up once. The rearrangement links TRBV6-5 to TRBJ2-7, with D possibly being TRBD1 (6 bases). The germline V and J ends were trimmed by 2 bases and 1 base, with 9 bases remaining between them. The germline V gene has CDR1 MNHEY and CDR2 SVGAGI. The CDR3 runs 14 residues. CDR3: CASSYRGRSYEQYF. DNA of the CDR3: TGTGCCAGCAGTTACAGGGGGAGATCCTACGAGCAGTACTTC.

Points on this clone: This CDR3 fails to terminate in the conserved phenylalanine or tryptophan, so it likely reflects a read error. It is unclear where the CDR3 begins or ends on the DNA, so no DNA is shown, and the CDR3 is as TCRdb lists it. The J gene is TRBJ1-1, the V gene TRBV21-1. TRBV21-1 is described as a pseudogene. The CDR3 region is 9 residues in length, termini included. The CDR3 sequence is CASSKTREV.

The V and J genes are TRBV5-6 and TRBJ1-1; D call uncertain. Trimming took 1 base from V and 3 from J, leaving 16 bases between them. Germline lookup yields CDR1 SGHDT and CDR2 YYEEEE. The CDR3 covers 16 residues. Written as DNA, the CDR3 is TGTGCCAGCAGCTTGAGTAGCGCCTATGCGGACACTGAAGCTTTCTTT. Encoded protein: CASSLSSAYADTEAFF.

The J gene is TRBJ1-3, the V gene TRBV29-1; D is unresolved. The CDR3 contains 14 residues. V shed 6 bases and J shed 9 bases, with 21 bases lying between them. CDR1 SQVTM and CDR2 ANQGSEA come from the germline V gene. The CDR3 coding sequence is TGCAGCGTACCTAGCGCTGACACGGCGGGCACCATATATTTT. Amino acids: CSVPSADTAGTIYF.

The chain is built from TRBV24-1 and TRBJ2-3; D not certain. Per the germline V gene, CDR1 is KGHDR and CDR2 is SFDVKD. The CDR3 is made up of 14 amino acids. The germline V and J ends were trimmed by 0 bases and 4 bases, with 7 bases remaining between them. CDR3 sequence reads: CATSDLNLPDTQYF. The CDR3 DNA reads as TGTGCCACCAGTGATTTGAACTTGCCAGATACGCAGTATTTT.

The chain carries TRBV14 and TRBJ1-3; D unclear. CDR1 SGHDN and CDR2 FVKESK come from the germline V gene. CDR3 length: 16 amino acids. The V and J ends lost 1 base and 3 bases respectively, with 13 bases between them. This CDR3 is CASSQGQLRGGNTIYF. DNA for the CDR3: TGTGCCAGCAGCCAAGGTCAGCTCCGGGGTGGAAACACCATATATTTT.

CDR3 DNA sequence: TGTGCCAGTAAGAGGGGGGGACAGCCCCAGCATTTT. It translates to CASKRGGQPQHF. The chain joins TRBV19 to TRBJ1-5, with D perhaps TRBD1 (6 bases). The ends were cut back, 7 bases at V and 7 bases at J, with 11 bases in the middle. Germline loops: CDR1 LNHDA, CDR2 SQIVND (reference sequence). This CDR3 region has 12 residues.

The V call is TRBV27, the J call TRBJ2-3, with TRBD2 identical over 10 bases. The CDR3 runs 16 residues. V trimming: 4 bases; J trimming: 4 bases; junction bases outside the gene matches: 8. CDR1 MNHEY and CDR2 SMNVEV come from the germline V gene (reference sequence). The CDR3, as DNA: TGTGCCAGCAGTTCTCAAGGACTAGCGGCCTCAGATACGCAGTATTTT. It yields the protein CASSSQGLAASDTQYF.

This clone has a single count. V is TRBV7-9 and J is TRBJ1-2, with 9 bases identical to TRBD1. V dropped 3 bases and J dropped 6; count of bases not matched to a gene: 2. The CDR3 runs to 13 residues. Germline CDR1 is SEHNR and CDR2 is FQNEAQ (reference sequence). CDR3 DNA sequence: TGTGCCAGCAGCTTTGGACAGGGGCATGGCTACACCTTC. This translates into CASSFGQGHGYTF.

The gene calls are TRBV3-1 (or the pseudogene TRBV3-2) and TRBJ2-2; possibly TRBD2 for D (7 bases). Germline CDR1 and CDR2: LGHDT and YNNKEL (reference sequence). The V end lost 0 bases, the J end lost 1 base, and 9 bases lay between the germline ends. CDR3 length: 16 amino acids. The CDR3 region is CASSQERGLNTGELFF. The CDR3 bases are TGTGCCAGCAGCCAAGAGCGGGGGCTGAACACCGGGGAGCTGTTTTTT.

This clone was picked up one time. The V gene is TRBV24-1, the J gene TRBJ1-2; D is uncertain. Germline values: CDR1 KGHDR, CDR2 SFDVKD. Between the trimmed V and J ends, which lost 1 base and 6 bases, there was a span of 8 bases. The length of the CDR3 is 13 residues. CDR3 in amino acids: CATSDFERNGYTF. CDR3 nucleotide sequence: TGTGCCACCAGTGATTTTGAGAGAAATGGCTACACCTTC.

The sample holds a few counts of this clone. CDR3 in amino acids: CASSQESSEAFF. CDR3 in DNA: TGTGCCAGCAGCCAAGAGTCTTCTGAAGCTTTCTTT. The J gene is TRBJ1-1, the V gene TRBV3-1 (or the pseudogene TRBV3-2), with D hard to call. The germline V and J ends were trimmed by 0 bases and 6 bases, with 5 bases remaining between them. CDR1 and CDR2 (germline): LGHDT, YNNKEL (reference sequence). The CDR3 sequence is 12 residues long.

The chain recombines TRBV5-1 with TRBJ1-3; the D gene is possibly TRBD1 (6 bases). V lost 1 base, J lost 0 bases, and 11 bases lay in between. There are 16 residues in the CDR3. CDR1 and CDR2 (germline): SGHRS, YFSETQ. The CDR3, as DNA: TGCGCCAGCAGCTTGTTTGACAGGAGCTCTGGAAACACCATATATTTT. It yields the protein CASSLFDRSSGNTIYF.

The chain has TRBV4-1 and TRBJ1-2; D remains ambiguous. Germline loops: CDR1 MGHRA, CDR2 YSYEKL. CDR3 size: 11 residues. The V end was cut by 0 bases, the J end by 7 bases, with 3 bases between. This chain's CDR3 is CASSQDRGYTF. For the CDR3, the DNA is TGCGCCAGCAGCCAAGATCGTGGCTACACCTTC.

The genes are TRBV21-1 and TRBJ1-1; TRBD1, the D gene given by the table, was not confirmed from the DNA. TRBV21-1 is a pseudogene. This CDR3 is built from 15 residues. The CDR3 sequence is CASSKVGQGGTEAFF. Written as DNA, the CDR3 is TGTGCCAGCAGCAAAGTGGGACAGGGGGGCACTGAAGCTTTCTTT.

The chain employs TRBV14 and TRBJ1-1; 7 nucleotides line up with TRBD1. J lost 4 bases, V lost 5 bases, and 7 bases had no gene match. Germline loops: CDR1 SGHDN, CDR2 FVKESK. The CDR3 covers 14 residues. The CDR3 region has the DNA TGTGCCAGCAGCATAACAGGGGCCGGCACTGAAGCTTTCTTT. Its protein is CASSITGAGTEAFF.

The CDR3 coding sequence is TGTGCCAGCAGCTTAGGTTACTCCACAGATACGCAGTATTTT. It translates to CASSLGYSTDTQYF. The gene calls are TRBV11-2 and TRBJ2-3; D gene unclear. Germline assignment: CDR1 SGHAT and CDR2 FQNNGV. This CDR3 has 14 amino acids. Trimming removed 1 base at V and 2 bases at J, with 7 bases between.

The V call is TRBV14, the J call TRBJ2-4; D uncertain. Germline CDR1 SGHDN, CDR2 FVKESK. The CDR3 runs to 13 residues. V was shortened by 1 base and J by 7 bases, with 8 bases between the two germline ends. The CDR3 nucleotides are TGTGCCAGCAGCCAAGGAGGCTCGAACATTCAGTACTTC. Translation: CASSQGGSNIQYF.

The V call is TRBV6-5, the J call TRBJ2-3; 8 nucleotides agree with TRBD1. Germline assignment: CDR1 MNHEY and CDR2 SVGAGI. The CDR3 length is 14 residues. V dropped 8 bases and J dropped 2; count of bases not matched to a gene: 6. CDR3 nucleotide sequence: TGTGCCAGCTCTTGGGACAGGTACACAGATACGCAGTATTTT. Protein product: CASSWDRYTDTQYF.

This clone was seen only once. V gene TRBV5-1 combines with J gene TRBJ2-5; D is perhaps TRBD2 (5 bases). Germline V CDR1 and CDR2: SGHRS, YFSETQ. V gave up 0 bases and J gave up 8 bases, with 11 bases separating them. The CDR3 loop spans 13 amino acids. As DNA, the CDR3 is TGCGCCAGCAGCTTGGAAGGACGGGGAACCCAGTACTTC. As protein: CASSLEGRGTQYF.

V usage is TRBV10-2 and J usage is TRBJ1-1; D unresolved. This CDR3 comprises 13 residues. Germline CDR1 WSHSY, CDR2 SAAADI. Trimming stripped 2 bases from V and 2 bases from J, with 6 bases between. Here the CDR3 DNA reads TGCGCCAGCAGTGAGGCAGATAACACTGAAGCTTTCTTT. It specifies CASSEADNTEAFF.

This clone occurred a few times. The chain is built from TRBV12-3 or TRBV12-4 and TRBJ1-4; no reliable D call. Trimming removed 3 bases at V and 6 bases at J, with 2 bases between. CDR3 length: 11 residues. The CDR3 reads CASSFDEKLFF. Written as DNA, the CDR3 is TGTGCCAGCAGTTTCGATGAAAAACTGTTTTTT.

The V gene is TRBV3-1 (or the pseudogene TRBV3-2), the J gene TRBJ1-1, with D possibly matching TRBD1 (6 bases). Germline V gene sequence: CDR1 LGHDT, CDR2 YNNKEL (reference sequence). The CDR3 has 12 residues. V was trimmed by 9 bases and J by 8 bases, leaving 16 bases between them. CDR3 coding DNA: TGTGCCAGTCAACAGGGTACCCTCGAAGCTTTCTTT. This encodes CASQQGTLEAFF.

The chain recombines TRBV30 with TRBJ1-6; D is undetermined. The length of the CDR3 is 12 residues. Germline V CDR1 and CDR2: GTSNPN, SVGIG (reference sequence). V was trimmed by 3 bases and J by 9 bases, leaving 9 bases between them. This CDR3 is CAWSLSTSPLHF. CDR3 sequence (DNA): TGTGCCTGGAGCCTATCCACTTCACCCCTCCACTTT.